This TCR beta chain was captured in a study of blood T cell repertoires in COVID-19. Study at large: PBMCs, B-cell-depleted T cells, or T cells were the source of the cDNA or gDNA that made up the material.

Authors' analysis steps: Using reference gene primer amplification, nucleated cell counts were estimated. Using immunoSEQ multiplex PCR, the repertoire was profiled, and TCRdb retains in-frame clones only, with some absent. The V and J calls and clone size were taken over from that table, and D and trimming were inferred from the DNA. Here the sample spans about 100,000 clones, approximately 87% being singletons. The source material was peripheral blood. The sequence was obtained from a human donor with active COVID-19. The donor label of this sample is uncertain.

CDR3 in DNA: TGTGCCAGCTCACCGAGCGGGAGGGGTGCCTACGAGCAGTACTTC. Translated, it gives CASSPSGRGAYEQYF. The chain uses TRBV18 and TRBJ2-7; 10 nucleotides agree with TRBD2. Per the germline V gene, CDR1 is KGHSH and CDR2 is LQKENI. This CDR3 spans 15 amino acids. Losses at the gene ends were 3 bases for V and 2 bases for J; bases not matched to a gene: 4.